This entry lists 29 T cell receptor beta chains sequenced from one sample in a study of shared clonotypes between healthy human individuals. Sequencing was performed with immunoSEQ multiplex PCR; in TCRdb, only in-frame clones are kept and a portion is missing. Of 500,000 or so clones in the sample, roughly 95% are singletons; the top ten hold about 0.064%. Sequenced material: naive CD4+ T cells sorted from blood. Subset of the sample: CD45RA+ positively selected. The receptors were sampled from a woman in her twenties or thirties in good health.

The chain carries TRBV11-2 and TRBJ1-1; D is unresolved. The germline gives CDR1 SGHAT, CDR2 FQNNGV. The CDR3 loop spans 13 amino acids. Trimming left V 4 bases short and J 4 bases short, with 10 bases between. In nucleotides, the CDR3 is TGTGCCAGCAGCTCGGATGGTGTCACTGAAGCTTTCTTT. Amino acids: CASSSDGVTEAFF. The entire variable domain, with the rest obtained from reference TRBV11-2 and TRBJ1-1, is as follows: EAGVAQSPRYKIIEKRQSVAFWCNPISGHATLYWYQQILGQGPKLLIQFQNNGVVDDSQLPKDRFSAERLKGVDSTLKIQPAKLEDSAVYLCASSSDGVTEAFFGQGTRLTVV.

This chain joins TRBV18 and TRBJ1-4, with a weak D call TRBD1 (5 bases). The CDR3 is 13 residues long. Deletions cut 2 bases from V and 13 bases from J, with 14 bases between. Germline V gene data show CDR1 as KGHSH and CDR2 as LQKENI. The CDR3 region is CASSPDPTGGLFF. The CDR3 nucleotides read TGTGCCAGCTCACCAGACCCAACGGGGGGACTGTTTTTT.

This chain connects TRBV11-2 to TRBJ2-2, with 11 bases that match TRBD2. V trimming: 5 bases; J trimming: 5 bases; junction bases outside the gene matches: 10. This CDR3 is built from 17 residues. Germline CDR1 reads SGHAT; CDR2 reads FQNNGV. In nucleotides, the CDR3 is TGTGCCAGCAGCCCATTACTAGCGGGAGTACTGACCGGGGAGCTGTTTTTT. This encodes CASSPLLAGVLTGELFF.

A word on this clone: One end of the junction does not line up with germline, which may come from a read error. This chain joins TRBV6-5 and TRBJ2-7; no clear D. The CDR3 loop spans 13 amino acids. CDR1 and CDR2 (germline): MNHEY, SVGAGI. The chain's CDR3 is CASSYSNLYEQYF. The CDR3 nucleotides are TGTGCCAGCAGCTACTCGAACCTCTACGAGCAGTACTTC.

J is TRBJ1-4 and V is TRBV23-1; D is undetermined. TRBV23-1 is identified as an open reading frame with a role that is uncertain. The CDR3 extends over 17 amino acids. The V end was cut by 4 bases, the J end by 0 bases, with 15 bases between. The CDR3 here is CASSPPHQVATNEKLFF. CDR3 nucleotide sequence: TGCGCCAGCAGTCCCCCCCACCAGGTTGCAACTAATGAAAAACTGTTTTTT.

This CDR3 reads CASSPEGPQHF. The CDR3 DNA reads TGTGCCAGCAGTCCAGAGGGGCCCCAGCATTTT. The V and J genes are TRBV28 and TRBJ1-5; D unresolved. The length of the CDR3 is 11 residues. Germline CDR1 reads MDHEN; CDR2 reads SYDVKM. V was cut by 5 bases and J by 9 bases, with 8 bases left in between.

This clone was observed a single time. The chain combines TRBV6-6 with TRBJ2-7; 7 nucleotides line up with TRBD2. Germline CDR1 and CDR2: MNHNY and SVGAGI (reference sequence). There are 14 residues in the CDR3. With 6 bases clipped from V and 2 bases from J, the junction kept 7 bases outside the gene matches. Written as DNA, the CDR3 is TGTGCCAGCAGGGCTGCGGGACTAACCTACGAGCAGTACTTC. Amino acids: CASRAAGLTYEQYF.

The V gene is TRBV7-2, the J gene TRBJ1-3; TRBD1 might be the D (6 bases). V lost 1 base to trimming and J lost 4 bases, with 11 bases between them. The CDR3 spans 15 residues. Germline-derived CDR1 and CDR2 are SGHTA and FQGNSA. CDR3 residues: CASSLVSGAGNTIYF. CDR3 bases: TGTGCCAGCAGCTTAGTGTCAGGGGCGGGAAACACCATATATTTT.

The chain is built from TRBV7-6 and TRBJ2-7; tentatively, D is TRBD1 (6 bases). The V and J ends lost 6 bases and 6 bases respectively, with 12 bases between them. This CDR3 comprises 12 residues. The germline V gene encodes CDR1 SGHVS and CDR2 FNYEAQ. CDR3 loop: CASSPRGGEQYF. The CDR3 DNA sequence: TGTGCCAGCAGTCCCCGAGGGGGCGAGCAGTACTTC.

A remark on this clone: The same CDR3 also results from other DNA sequences found in this sample. The rearrangement links TRBV4-1 to TRBJ2-3; D is possibly TRBD1 or TRBD2 (7 bases each). This CDR3 contains 15 residues. Trimming stripped 1 base from V and 6 bases from J, with 14 bases between. Germline V gene sequence: CDR1 MGHRA, CDR2 YSYEKL. CDR3 in amino acids: CASSQVGEGADTQYF. CDR3 coding DNA: TGCGCCAGCAGCCAAGTCGGGGAGGGGGCGGATACGCAGTATTTT.

The chain couples TRBV11-3 to TRBJ1-2; D is undetermined. Germline CDR1 SGHNT, CDR2 YENEEA. This CDR3 region has 14 residues. Trimming took off 1 base at V and 4 bases at J, with 10 bases between the two ends. The CDR3: CASSLGRRPYGYTF. As DNA, the CDR3 is TGTGCCAGCAGCTTAGGACGGAGGCCCTATGGCTACACCTTC.

This chain connects TRBV12-5 to TRBJ1-3, with D perhaps matching TRBD1 (6 bases). CDR1 is LGHNT and CDR2 is FRNRAP in the germline V gene. The CDR3 length is 13 residues. V was pared by 4 bases and J by 4 bases, with 8 bases between. CDR3 in DNA: TGTGCTAGTGGTTCGGACAGAGGAAACACCATATATTTT. Its protein product is CASGSDRGNTIYF. The full variable domain, rest sourced from reference TRBV12-5 and TRBJ1-3, is DARVTQTPRHKVTEMGQEVTMRCQPILGHNTVFWYRQTMMQGLELLAYFRNRAPLDDSGMPKDRFSAEMPDATLATLKIQPSEPRDSAVYFCASGSDRGNTIYFGEGSWLTVV.

J is TRBJ1-5 and V is TRBV28, with 11 bases fitting TRBD1. The CDR3 extends over 15 amino acids. V lost 4 bases and J lost 5; bases outside the gene matches: 4. CDR1 is MDHEN, CDR2 SYDVKM, per germline. CDR3 nucleotide sequence: TGTGCCAGCAGTTCAGGACAGGGGGCTGATCAGCCCCAGCATTTT. Its protein is CASSSGQGADQPQHF.

The V call is TRBV6-5, the J call TRBJ2-7; tentative D call: TRBD2 (5 bases). Germline CDR1 is MNHEY and CDR2 is SVGAGI. The ends were cut back, 4 bases at V and 2 bases at J, with 15 bases in the middle. The CDR3 runs to 15 residues. The CDR3, as DNA: TGTGCCAGCAGTTCTAGCCCATACATGGCCTACGAGCAGTACTTC. It yields the protein CASSSSPYMAYEQYF.

This chain connects TRBV4-1 to TRBJ2-6; 12 positions agree with TRBD2. Germline values: CDR1 MGHRA, CDR2 YSYEKL. Germline trimming cut 3 bases from V and 2 bases from J; bases unmatched to any gene: 5. The CDR3 sequence is 18 residues long. The CDR3 protein is CASSHLLAGGTGANVLTF. The CDR3 DNA follows: TGCGCCAGCAGCCACTTACTAGCGGGAGGAACTGGGGCCAACGTCCTGACTTTC.

The chain carries TRBV28 and TRBJ1-4; no clear D gene. CDR3 length equals 12 residues. CDR1 and CDR2 (germline): MDHEN, SYDVKM. Trimming removed 6 bases from V and 4 bases from J, with 6 bases in between. Here the CDR3 reads CASRSSNEKLFF. The CDR3, as DNA: TGTGCCAGCAGATCAAGTAATGAAAAACTGTTTTTT.

The chain uses TRBV28 and TRBJ1-5; possibly TRBD1 for D (6 bases). Per germline, CDR1 MDHEN and CDR2 SYDVKM. The ends were cut back, 3 bases at V and 2 bases at J, with 20 bases in the middle. The CDR3 is 18 amino acids. The CDR3 DNA follows: TGTGCCAGCAGTTTTTCCCGGGGGATACAGGGAGGCAATCAGCCCCAGCATTTT. Protein sequence: CASSFSRGIQGGNQPQHF.

The chain carries TRBV19 and TRBJ2-7, with 10 bases aligning to TRBD1. CDR3 size: 14 residues. With V trimmed by 3 bases and J by 5 bases, 4 bases remained unmatched. From germline, CDR1 is LNHDA and CDR2 SQIVND (reference sequence). CDR3 in DNA: TGTGCCAGTAGTATGATGACAGGGGGCCACGAGCAGTACTTC. Residues: CASSMMTGGHEQYF.

The genes are TRBV2 and TRBJ2-2, with unresolved D. Germline-derived CDR1 and CDR2 are SNHLY and FYNNEI. The CDR3 is 14 residues long. Trimming removed 3 bases at V and 6 bases at J, with 11 bases between. CDR3 sequence: CASSELQRAGELFF. The CDR3 nucleotides read TGTGCCAGCAGTGAGTTACAGCGCGCCGGGGAGCTGTTTTTT. Drawing the rest from reference TRBV2 and TRBJ2-2, the complete variable domain is EPEVTQTPSHQVTQMGQEVILRCVPISNHLYFYWYRQILGQKVEFLVSFYNNEISEKSEIFDDQFSVERPDGSNFTLKIRSTKLEDSAMYFCASSELQRAGELFFGEGSRLTVL.

This chain connects TRBV18 to TRBJ2-1; 10 bases are shared with TRBD2. The germline V gene has CDR1 KGHSH and CDR2 LQKENI. This CDR3 is built from 17 residues. Trimming took 6 bases from V and 9 from J; bases not matched to a gene: 17. CDR3: CASSPELLAGARGEQFF. The CDR3 DNA reads as TGTGCCAGCTCTCCTGAACTGCTAGCGGGAGCCCGGGGTGAGCAGTTCTTC.

In the case of this clone: Additional DNA sequences in this sample encode the identical CDR3. V and J are TRBV18 and TRBJ2-7; D is unclear. There are 12 residues in the CDR3. CDR1 is KGHSH and CDR2 is LQKENI in the germline V gene. V lost 3 bases and J 0 bases, leaving 3 bases between the germline ends. DNA of the CDR3: TGTGCCAGCTCACCTCGCTCCTACGAGCAGTACTTC. Its protein product is CASSPRSYEQYF.

This CDR3 is CASSSGTPTYEQYF. The CDR3 DNA reads as TGTGCCAGCAGCTCCGGGACACCAACCTACGAGCAGTACTTC. This sequence joins TRBV28 and TRBJ2-7; perhaps TRBD1 as D (6 bases). V gave up 6 bases and J gave up 2 bases, with 14 bases separating them. The CDR3 length is 14 residues. The germline V gene has CDR1 MDHEN and CDR2 SYDVKM.

The chain employs TRBV28 and TRBJ2-6; D is perhaps TRBD1 (5 bases). The germline V gene has CDR1 MDHEN and CDR2 SYDVKM. Trimming shortened V by 5 bases and J by 5 bases, and 22 bases separated the two germline ends. There are 18 residues in the CDR3. The CDR3: CASSDDSPAQSRANVLTF. CDR3 DNA sequence: TGTGCCAGCAGTGACGACAGTCCTGCACAAAGTCGGGCCAACGTCCTGACTTTC.

The genes are TRBV2 and TRBJ2-1; perhaps TRBD2 as D (5 bases). This CDR3 contains 16 residues. From germline, CDR1 is SNHLY and CDR2 FYNNEI. V dropped 5 bases and J dropped 5 bases, with 19 bases sitting between them. DNA of the CDR3: TGTGCCAGCAGTAAGGAGGCCATCCCGGTCCACAATGAGCAGTTCTTC. Its protein product is CASSKEAIPVHNEQFF.

The chain has TRBV28 and TRBJ2-7; 15 bases agree with TRBD2. Germline-derived CDR1 and CDR2 are MDHEN and SYDVKM. This CDR3 region has 17 residues. Germline trimming cut 5 bases from V and 2 bases from J; bases unmatched to any gene: 7. CDR3 loop: CASSAGLAGGRAYEQYF. The DNA of the CDR3 is TGTGCCAGCAGTGCAGGACTAGCGGGAGGGAGAGCCTACGAGCAGTACTTC.

The chain joins TRBV28 to TRBJ1-3; D remains ambiguous. The CDR3 contains 15 residues. Germline V gene data show CDR1 as MDHEN and CDR2 as SYDVKM. V lost 0 bases and J 9 bases, leaving 15 bases between the germline ends. CDR3 in amino acids: CASSLWSLRRSTIYF. The CDR3 nucleotides read TGTGCCAGCAGTTTATGGTCGCTCCGCAGGAGCACCATATATTTT.

The gene calls are TRBV28 and TRBJ2-4; TRBD2 aligns across 12 bases. Germline-derived CDR1 and CDR2 are MDHEN and SYDVKM. V dropped 2 bases and J dropped 1; count of bases not matched to a gene: 6. The CDR3 is 18 amino acids. The CDR3 DNA follows: TGTGCCAGCAGTTTAGGTCTAGCGGGAGGGTCGGCCAAAAACATTCAGTACTTC. It specifies CASSLGLAGGSAKNIQYF.

V gene TRBV18 combines with J gene TRBJ2-3, with D perhaps being TRBD1 or TRBD2 (5 bases each). Trimming pared 3 bases from V and 2 bases from J, leaving 15 bases between. This CDR3 spans 16 amino acids. Germline V gives CDR1 KGHSH, CDR2 LQKENI. This CDR3 reads CASSPLGDPTTDTQYF. DNA for the CDR3: TGTGCCAGCTCACCGTTAGGGGACCCGACCACAGATACGCAGTATTTT.

This chain links TRBV7-9 with TRBJ2-1; D possibly matches TRBD1 or TRBD2 (6 bases each). CDR1 is SEHNR, CDR2 FQNEAQ, per germline (reference sequence). The CDR3 totals 11 residues. Between the trimmed V and J ends, which lost 7 bases and 7 bases, there was a span of 8 bases. CDR3 sequence: CASKGGNEQFF. The CDR3 DNA reads as TGTGCCAGCAAGGGGGGAAATGAGCAGTTCTTC.